This section outlines one TCR beta chain sequence together with its context. V lost 3 bases, J lost 0 bases, and 19 bases lay in between. The CDR3 runs to 17 residues. Germline lookup yields CDR1 DFQATT and CDR2 SNEGSKA (reference sequence). The source of the sample is a study of blood T cell repertoires in COVID-19. Study-wide background: Samples representing acute and convalescent COVID-19 were sourced from the United States, Italy and Spain. Nucleic acid was either cDNA or gDNA, and it came from T cells, B-cell-depleted T cells, or PBMCs.

In the authors' workflow: Estimation of nucleated cell counts was performed using reference gene primer amplification. Produced via immunoSEQ multiplex PCR; TCRdb's table is partial and in-frame only. Clonal size and the V and J genes are those of that table, whereas D and trimming came from the DNA. This table holds approximately 160,000 clones, 75% to 85% found once. This receptor was identified in a human donor in a cohort sampled during active COVID-19. The sample was peripheral blood. The chain uses TRBV20-1 and TRBJ2-3; a possible D gene is TRBD1 (5 bases). This CDR3 reads CSASRWGGPTSTDTQYF. The CDR3 DNA sequence: TGCAGTGCTAGTAGGTGGGGCGGACCTACTAGCACAGATACGCAGTATTTT.